This is a list of T cell receptor beta chains from one sample in a study of blood T cell repertoires in COVID-19. This table comes from immunoSEQ multiplex PCR, and its TCRdb copy is limited to in-frame clones, with some not included. The table includes 150,000 or so clones, around 87% detected once. Sequencing was performed on peripheral blood. All receptors come from a young man with COVID-19, enrolled during active disease. CDR3s include the opening cysteine and the closing phenylalanine or tryptophan. Fields, in order: CDR3 DNA, CDR3 protein, V gene, J gene, D gene, clone size. The D gene is left open where the match is weak. The size of a clone is reported for some rows only, either as once, few or many, or as a class for expanded clones.

TGCGCCAGCAGCCCACTAGCGGGAGGTCGAAGTGAGCAGTTCTTC	CASSPLAGGRSEQFF	TRBV5-1	TRBJ2-1	TRBD2	-
TGTGCCAGCACCCCTGTCAACCAGGGGGCCAACGAGCAGTACTTC	CASTPVNQGANEQYF	TRBV7-9	TRBJ2-7	TRBD1	few
TGCGCCAGCAGTAAAGCGGGAGTAGCAGATACGCAGTATTTT	CASSKAGVADTQYF	TRBV5-1	TRBJ2-3	TRBD2	-
TGTGCCAGCGGCCCAGAGGGACAGGGCTTCTCTGGCTACACCTTC	CASGPEGQGFSGYTF	TRBV28	TRBJ1-2	TRBD1	once
TGTGCCATACAGGGTACTAACAATGAGCAGTTCTTC	CAIQGTNNEQFF	TRBV10-3	TRBJ2-1	-	-
TGTGCCAGTAGTATTGAGACCCGTCGGGCTGAAGCTTTCTTT	CASSIETRRAEAFF	TRBV19	TRBJ1-1	-	-
TGTGCCAGCAGCCCCAGTAGGGACTCTAATGAAAAACTGCTTTTT	CASSPSRDSNEKLLF	TRBV5-6	TRBJ1-4	-	-
TGCGCCAGCAGCCCGTCGACAGCCTTGGCCTACGAGCAGTACTTC	CASSPSTALAYEQYF	TRBV4-3	TRBJ2-7	-	-
TGTGCCAGCAGCCCTCGAACAGGGTCGGGAACTGAAGCTTTCTTT	CASSPRTGSGTEAFF	TRBV16	TRBJ1-1	-	few
TGTGCCAGCAGCCAAGCCGGGACAGGGGGCAGCTACAATGAGCAGTTCTTC	CASSQAGTGGSYNEQFF	TRBV14	TRBJ2-1	TRBD1	-
TGTGCCAGCAGCGTACCGACAGGGTCCTTAGTCACCGGGGAGCTGTTTTTT	CASSVPTGSLVTGELFF	TRBV9	TRBJ2-2	TRBD1	-
TGTGCCAGCAGTGATAAGCAAATCGATGGCTACACCTTC	CASSDKQIDGYTF	TRBV27	TRBJ1-2	-	-
TGTGCCAGCAGTTTAAGGGGACAGCCTGCCTACGAGCAGTACTTC	CASSLRGQPAYEQYF	TRBV27	TRBJ2-7	TRBD1	once
TGTGCCAGCAGCTTTCGACCGGGACAGGGCCACGAGCAGTACTTC	CASSFRPGQGHEQYF	TRBV7-2	TRBJ2-7	TRBD1	-
TGTGCCACCAGTCCTAGCGGGAGGGAGACCCAGTACTTC	CATSPSGRETQYF	TRBV24-1	TRBJ2-5	TRBD2	-
TGCGCCAGCAGCCAAGAACTAGCGGGGTACATAGATACGCAGTATTTT	CASSQELAGYIDTQYF	TRBV4-3	TRBJ2-3	TRBD2	-
TGTGCCAGCAGCCCCCTCCTAGCGGGCTCATACACAGATACGCAGTATTTT	CASSPLLAGSYTDTQYF	TRBV7-9	TRBJ2-3	TRBD2	-